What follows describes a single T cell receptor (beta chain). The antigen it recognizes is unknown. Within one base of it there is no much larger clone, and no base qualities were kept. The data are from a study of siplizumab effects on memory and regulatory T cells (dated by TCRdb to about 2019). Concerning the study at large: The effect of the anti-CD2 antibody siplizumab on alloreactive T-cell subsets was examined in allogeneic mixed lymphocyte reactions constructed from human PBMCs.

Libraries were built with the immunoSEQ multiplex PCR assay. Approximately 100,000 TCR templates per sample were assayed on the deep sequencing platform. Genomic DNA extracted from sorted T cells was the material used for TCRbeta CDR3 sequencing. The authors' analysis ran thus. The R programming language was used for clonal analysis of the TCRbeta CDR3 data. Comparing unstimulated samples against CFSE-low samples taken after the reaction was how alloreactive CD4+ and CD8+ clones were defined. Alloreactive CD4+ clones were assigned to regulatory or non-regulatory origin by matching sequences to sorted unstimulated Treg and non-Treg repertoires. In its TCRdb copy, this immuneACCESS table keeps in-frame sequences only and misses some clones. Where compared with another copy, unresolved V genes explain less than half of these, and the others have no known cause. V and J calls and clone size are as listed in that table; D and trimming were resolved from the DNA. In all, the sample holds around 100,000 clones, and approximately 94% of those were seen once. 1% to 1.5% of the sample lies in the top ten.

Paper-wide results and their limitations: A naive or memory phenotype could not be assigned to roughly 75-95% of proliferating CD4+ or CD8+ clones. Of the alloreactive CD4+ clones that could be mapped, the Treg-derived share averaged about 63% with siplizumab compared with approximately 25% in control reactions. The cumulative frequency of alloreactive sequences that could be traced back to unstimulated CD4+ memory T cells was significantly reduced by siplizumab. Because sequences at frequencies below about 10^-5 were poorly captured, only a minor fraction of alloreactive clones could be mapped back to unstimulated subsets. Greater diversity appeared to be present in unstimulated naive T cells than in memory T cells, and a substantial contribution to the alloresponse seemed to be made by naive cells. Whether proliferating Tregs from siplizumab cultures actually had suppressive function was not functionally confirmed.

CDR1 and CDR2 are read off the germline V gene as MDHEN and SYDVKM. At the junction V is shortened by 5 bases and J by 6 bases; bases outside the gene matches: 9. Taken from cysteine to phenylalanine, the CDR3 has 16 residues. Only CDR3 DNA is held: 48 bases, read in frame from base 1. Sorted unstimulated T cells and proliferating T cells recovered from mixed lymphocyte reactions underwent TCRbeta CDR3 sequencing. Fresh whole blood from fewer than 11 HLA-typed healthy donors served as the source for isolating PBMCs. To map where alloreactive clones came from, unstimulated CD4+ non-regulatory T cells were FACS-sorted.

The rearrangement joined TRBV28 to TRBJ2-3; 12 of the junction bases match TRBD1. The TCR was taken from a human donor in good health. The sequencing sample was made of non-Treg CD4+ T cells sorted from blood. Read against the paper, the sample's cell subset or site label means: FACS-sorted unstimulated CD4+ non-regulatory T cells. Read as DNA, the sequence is TGTGCCAGCAGTCGCCCCGGGACAGGGGGCCTGGATACGCAGTATTTT. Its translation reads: CASSRPGTGGLDTQYF.